This is a list of T cell receptor beta chains from one sample in a study of cytotoxic CD8 clonotypes in ibrutinib-treated CLL. Here immunoSEQ multiplex PCR was the method, and the copy in TCRdb shows in-frame clones only, minus some. Here the sample spans some 85,000 clones, about 74% being singletons. The sequencing here drew on PBMCs, taken after 24 months of ibrutinib treatment. The origin of the receptors is a human donor with chronic lymphocytic leukemia. CDR3s include the opening cysteine and the closing phenylalanine or tryptophan. D genes are given only for firm matches. For some rows the clone size is stated as once, few or many, or as a class when expanded; others skip it.

>TRBV9|TRBJ2-3|NA|16|NA
TGTGCCAGCAGCGTAGAGGGCCTGCTCGGCACAGATACGCAGTATTTT
CASSVEGLLGTDTQYF
>TRBV15|TRBJ2-3|NA|16|NA
TGTGCCACCAGCAGAGATATCGGGGCCAGCACAGATACGCAGTATTTT
CATSRDIGASTDTQYF
>TRBV7-2|TRBJ2-1|NA|16|TRBD2
TGTGCCAGCAGCCTGAGGGTAGCGGGAGGGCCGAGTGAGCAGTTCTTC
CASSLRVAGGPSEQFF
>TRBV28|TRBJ2-7|NA|11|NA
TGTGCCAGCAGGTCCCGTATCGAGCAGTACTTC
CASRSRIEQYF
>TRBV28|TRBJ2-3|NA|16|TRBD2
TGTGCCAGCAGCCCCGCCAGCGGGAGGGCTTGGGATACGCAGTATTTT
CASSPASGRAWDTQYF
>TRBV18|TRBJ2-5|NA|13|NA
TGTGCCAGCTCATCGTTAAACCAAGAGACCCAGTACTTC
CASSSLNQETQYF
>TRBV2|TRBJ1-6|few|16|NA
TGTGCCAGCAGCGCCCCAGGAGCCTCTCGTAATTCACCCCTCCACTTT
CASSAPGASRNSPLHF
>TRBV28|TRBJ1-5|NA|20|NA
TGTGCCAGCAGCAGCAATAGGGGGGGGTCCCGTATCCTCCTAAATCAGCCCCAGCATTTT
CASSSNRGGSRILLNQPQHF
>TRBV28|TRBJ2-7|once|14|TRBD1
TGTGCCAGCACCAGCTTAGGACAGGGTTACGAGCAGTACTTC
CASTSLGQGYEQYF
>TRBV5-6|TRBJ1-1|few|12|NA
TGTGCCAGCAGCTTGCGGGGGACTGAAGCTTTCTTT
CASSLRGTEAFF
>TRBV6-5|TRBJ1-2|NA|14|NA
TGTGCCAGCAGACTAATCCTGGACGAGTCTGGCTACACCTTC
CASRLILDESGYTF
>TRBV5-6|TRBJ1-5|NA|15|NA
TGTGCCAGCAGCCGGTCCCGGAGTGAGGCTGAGCCCCAGCATTTT
CASSRSRSEAEPQHF
>TRBV5-1|TRBJ1-1|NA|15|NA
TGCGCCAGCAGCTTGGGCCAAAACAAGAACACTGAAGCTTTCTTT
CASSLGQNKNTEAFF
>TRBV25-1|TRBJ1-1|NA|15|NA
TGTGCCAGCAGAGCCCCTTGGCCGGAATGGTTAGAAGCTTTCTTT
CASRAPWPEWLEAFF
>TRBV4-2|TRBJ2-1|NA|16|TRBD2
TGTGCCAGCAGCCCAAAAGCGGGGGGCTCCTACAATGAGCAGTTCTTC
CASSPKAGGSYNEQFF
>TRBV11-3|TRBJ2-2|NA|12|NA
TGTGCCAGCAGCTCCGTCCGGGGGGAGCTGTTTTTT
CASSSVRGELFF
>TRBV14|TRBJ1-6|few|14|NA
TGTGCCAGCCGCCCCGGGATTGCCCATTCACCCCTCCACTTT
CASRPGIAHSPLHF
>TRBV28|TRBJ2-3|NA|15|TRBD2
TGTGCCAGCGTCCCCGGCGCGGGAGGAACAGATACGCAGTATTTT
CASVPGAGGTDTQYF
>TRBV11-3|TRBJ2-1|NA|15|NA
TGTGCCAGCAGCCTCGGGGACGGACCCTACAATGAGCAGTTCTTC
CASSLGDGPYNEQFF
>TRBV5-1|TRBJ1-2|NA|16|NA
TGCGCCAGCAGCTCGGGAGGGACATCGACTAACTATGGCTACACCTTC
CASSSGGTSTNYGYTF
>TRBV9|TRBJ2-7|NA|15|TRBD1
TGTGCCAGCAGCGCTTGGGACAGGGGACCCTACGAGCAGTACTTC
CASSAWDRGPYEQYF
>TRBV4-1|TRBJ2-7|few|17|NA
TGCGCCAGCAGCCAAGATCCCTCGGTGCAGGCCGTCATGGTGCAGTACTTC
CASSQDPSVQAVMVQYF
>TRBV21-1|TRBJ2-1|NA|16|NA
TGTGCCAGCAGCCCCTTTCGAGCGGGAGGGCAAGGTGAGCAGTTCTTC
CASSPFRAGGQGEQFF
>TRBV7-3|TRBJ2-1|NA|16|NA
TGTGCCAGCAGCCCTTCGTCGGGTGGGACCTACAATGAGCAGTTCTTC
CASSPSSGGTYNEQFF
>TRBV6-6|TRBJ2-3|NA|15|NA
TGTGCCAGCAGTTACCAAGGCGGAGATCAAGATACGCAGTATTTT
CASSYQGGDQDTQYF
>TRBV5-1|TRBJ2-2|NA|16|NA
TGCGCCAGCAGCTTGGAGCAGGGGCGGAGGTCCGGGGAGCTGTTTTTT
CASSLEQGRRSGELFF
>TRBV12-5|TRBJ1-1|NA|15|NA
TGTGCTACACAGCACCCGGGTAATAAGGGCACTGAAGCTTTCTTT
CATQHPGNKGTEAFF
>TRBV28|TRBJ1-2|NA|13|NA
TGTGCCAGCGGGTCCCCGTCGGCACTCGGCTACACCTTC
CASGSPSALGYTF
>TRBV6-5|TRBJ2-7|NA|15|NA
TGTGCCAGCAGCTCACCCCGGACTGTGACCTACGAGCAGTACTTC
CASSSPRTVTYEQYF
>TRBV7-7|TRBJ2-3|NA|15|NA
TGTGCTAGCAGCGCCTTAGTGGGGCCCACAGATACGCAGTATTTT
CASSALVGPTDTQYF
>TRBV7-9|TRBJ2-1|NA|16|NA
TGTGCCAGCAGCTTCCCGGACAGCGGCCCCTACAATGAGCAGTTCTTC
CASSFPDSGPYNEQFF
>TRBV6-1|TRBJ1-4|large|15|NA
TGTGCCAGCAGGACCGCGGGGTTATCTGGTGAAAAACTGTTTTTT
CASRTAGLSGEKLFF
>TRBV7-6|TRBJ2-7|NA|16|TRBD1
TGTGCCAGCAGCTTAGAGGTGGCAGGGGGAGTAGTCGAGCAGTACTTC
CASSLEVAGGVVEQYF
>TRBV19|TRBJ1-5|NA|16|NA
TGTGCCAGTACCTTGAGGGGGAGGGAGCCGAATCAGCCCCAGCATTTT
CASTLRGREPNQPQHF
>TRBV19|TRBJ1-1|NA|14|NA
TGTGCCAGTAACGTGGGTCAGACCTACACTGAAGCTTTCTTT
CASNVGQTYTEAFF